This T cell receptor (beta chain) is drawn from a study of CDR3 diversity in severe acne. The length of the CDR3 is 12 residues. Trimming stripped 5 bases from V and 0 bases from J, with 4 bases between. Germline V CDR1 and CDR2: LNHNV, YYDKDF (reference sequence). TCRdb reprocessed the PCR reads with MiXCR, giving one entry per CDR3 protein. The sample records over 85,000 distinct CDR3 sequences, 51% being singletons. Sample: blood. The chain combines TRBV15 with TRBJ1-1; D unclear. This TCR derives from a male donor with acne. CDR3 sequence (DNA): TGTGCCACCAGCTACATGAACACTGAAGCTTTCTTT. This sequence encodes CATSYMNTEAFF.